This paragraph covers one TCR beta chain sequence. These data come from a study of post-analysis software for immune sequencing data. Built from TCR beta cDNA, the libraries had unique molecular identifiers in them. TCRdb passed the PCR reads through MiXCR, listing each CDR3 protein once. The sample includes about 760,000 distinct CDR3 sequences, roughly 27% seen only once; the top ten take approximately 0.55%. Source material: blood. The source of this sequence is a girl between 5 and 17 years old with multiple sclerosis.

The CDR3 loop is CASSLKASGTADTQYF. DNA for the CDR3: TGTGCCAGCAGCTTAAAGGCTAGCGGGACGGCAGATACGCAGTATTTT. The chain combines TRBV11-2 with TRBJ2-3; 9 bases line up with TRBD2. This CDR3 has 16 residues. Trimming took 2 bases from V and 4 from J; bases not matched to a gene: 7. Germline assignment: CDR1 SGHAT and CDR2 FQNNGV.